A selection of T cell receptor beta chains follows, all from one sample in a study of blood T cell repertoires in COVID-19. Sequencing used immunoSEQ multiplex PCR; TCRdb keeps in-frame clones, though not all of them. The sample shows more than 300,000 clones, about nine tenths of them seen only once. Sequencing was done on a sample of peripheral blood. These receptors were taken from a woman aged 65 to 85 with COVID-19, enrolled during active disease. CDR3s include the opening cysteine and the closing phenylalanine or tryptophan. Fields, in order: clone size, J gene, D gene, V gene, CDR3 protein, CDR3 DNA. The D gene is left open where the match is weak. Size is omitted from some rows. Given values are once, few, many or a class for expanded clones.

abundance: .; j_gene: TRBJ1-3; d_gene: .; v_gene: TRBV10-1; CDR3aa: CASSDSGTGNTIYF; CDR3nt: TGCGCCAGCAGTGATTCAGGAACTGGAAACACCATATATTTT
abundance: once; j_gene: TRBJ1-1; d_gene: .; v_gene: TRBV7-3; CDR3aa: CASSYGDTEAFF; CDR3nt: TGTGCCAGCAGTTACGGGGACACTGAAGCTTTCTTT
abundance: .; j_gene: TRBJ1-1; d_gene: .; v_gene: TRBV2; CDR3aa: CASSPTGNTEAFF; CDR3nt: TGTGCCAGCAGTCCTACAGGGAATACTGAAGCTTTCTTT
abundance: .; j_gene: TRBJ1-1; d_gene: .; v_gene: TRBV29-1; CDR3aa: CSVEEYGRWDTEAFF; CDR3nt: TGCAGCGTTGAAGAGTATGGGAGGTGGGACACTGAAGCTTTCTTT
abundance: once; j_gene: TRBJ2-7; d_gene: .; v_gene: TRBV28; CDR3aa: CASSSPGEGYEQYF; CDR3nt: TGTGCCAGCAGTTCCCCAGGTGAGGGATACGAGCAGTACTTC
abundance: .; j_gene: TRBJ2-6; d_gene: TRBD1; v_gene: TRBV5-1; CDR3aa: CASSYTGGLSSGANVLTF; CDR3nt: TGCGCCAGCAGCTATACAGGGGGCCTTAGCTCTGGGGCCAACGTCCTGACTTTC
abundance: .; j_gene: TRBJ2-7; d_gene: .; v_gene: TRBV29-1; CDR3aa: CSVGDTSYEQYF; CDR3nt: TGCAGCGTTGGGGACACCAGTTACGAGCAGTACTTC
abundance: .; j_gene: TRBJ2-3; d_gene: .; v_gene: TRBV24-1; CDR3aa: CATSDPRGTSTDTQYF; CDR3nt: TGTGCCACCAGTGACCCCCGAGGGACTAGCACAGATACGCAGTATTTT
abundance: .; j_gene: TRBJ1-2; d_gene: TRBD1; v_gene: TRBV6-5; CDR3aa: CASSYADRGDGYTF; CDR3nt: TGTGCCAGCAGTTACGCCGACAGGGGGGATGGCTACACCTTC
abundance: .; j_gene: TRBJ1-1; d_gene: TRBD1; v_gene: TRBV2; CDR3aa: CASSRTGVNTEAFF; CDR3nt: TGTGCCAGCAGTAGGACAGGGGTGAACACTGAAGCTTTCTTT